These 20 T cell receptor beta chains were sequenced from one sample in a study of T cells in Graves' hyperthyroidism and ophthalmopathy. The CDR3 regions of TCR beta were amplified from RNA transcripts. First-round RT-PCR targeting the TCR CDR3 was performed with the HTBI primer set. TCRdb called the multiplex PCR reads again in MiXCR, with one record for every CDR3 protein. Of under 600,000 distinct CDR3 sequences listed, around 16% are singletons. The sample was blood. These TCRs come from a woman aged 40 to 50 with Graves' ophthalmopathy.

This clonotype showed up just a few times. With a much larger clone just one base away, this may be a read error. This chain uses TRBV11-2 with TRBJ1-6; D not resolved. CDR1 is SGHAT, CDR2 FQNNGV, per germline. Between the trimmed V and J ends, which lost 3 bases and 10 bases, there was a span of 10 bases. The CDR3 totals 13 residues. The CDR3 nucleotides read TGTGCCAGCAGCTTTCTCACGGGGTCACCCCTCCACTTT. It encodes CASSFLTGSPLHF.

This clonotype appeared many times. V and J are TRBV20-1 and TRBJ2-1; D not certain. Per the germline V gene, CDR1 is DFQATT and CDR2 is SNEGSKA (reference sequence). The CDR3 is 17 amino acids. The ends were cut back, 2 bases at V and 3 bases at J, with 20 bases in the middle. The CDR3 nucleotides read TGCAGTGCTAGATTGGCGGCCCCGGCTCTGGGCTACAATGAGCAGTTCTTC. Its protein is CSARLAAPALGYNEQFF.

The CDR3 bases are TGTGCCAGCAGTTACCCCGAGGCCACATCTAGCGGGAGGTATGATGAGCAGTTCTTC. Its protein is CASSYPEATSSGRYDEQFF. The rearrangement uses TRBV6-2 or TRBV6-3 and TRBJ2-1, with 11 bases matching TRBD2. CDR1 and CDR2 from the germline V gene are MNHEY and SVGEGT. Unmatched junction bases numbered 17, after V lost 2 bases and J lost 8 bases. The CDR3 covers 19 residues.

V usage is TRBV20-1 and J usage is TRBJ1-6; 11 bases align to TRBD1. CDR3 length equals 13 residues. V shed 5 bases and J 7 bases; nucleotides not matched to a gene: 1. Germline-derived CDR1 and CDR2 are DFQATT and SNEGSKA (reference sequence). Written as DNA, the CDR3 is TGCAGTGCTGGACAGGGGGCGAATTCACCCCTCCACTTT. It codes for CSAGQGANSPLHF.

There are many counts of this clonotype. J is TRBJ1-2 and V is TRBV20-1, with 8 bases that match TRBD1. From germline, CDR1 is DFQATT and CDR2 SNEGSKA (reference sequence). Losses at the gene ends were 5 bases for V and 6 bases for J; bases not matched to a gene: 5. The CDR3 totals 12 residues. The CDR3 reads CSASTGADGYTF. In DNA form, the CDR3 reads TGCAGTGCTTCGACAGGGGCCGATGGCTACACCTTC.

This rearrangement joins TRBV7-3 to TRBJ1-1; no firm D call. Per germline, CDR1 SGHTA and CDR2 FQGTGA. V was pared by 5 bases and J by 4 bases, with 14 bases between. The length of the CDR3 is 14 residues. CDR3 coding DNA: TGTGCCAGCAGCACTGGGGTGGAGAGCACTGAAGCTTTCTTT. Translated, it gives CASSTGVESTEAFF.

This chain joins TRBV4-2 and TRBJ2-4, with 13 bases matching TRBD2. The CDR3 length is 17 residues. Germline CDR1 and CDR2: LGHNA and YNFKEQ. Trimming at V came to 4 bases and at J to 2 bases, leaving 5 bases not matched to a gene. In DNA form, the CDR3 reads TGTGCCAGCAGCCTCACTAGCGGGGGGGCCTCCAAAAACATTCAGTACTTC. Protein: CASSLTSGGASKNIQYF.

This clonotype was observed a handful of times. The chain couples TRBV4-1 to TRBJ1-6; D ambiguous. The CDR3 totals 16 residues. CDR1 is MGHRA and CDR2 is YSYEKL in the germline V gene. Trimming removed 0 bases from V and 2 bases from J, with 8 bases in between. CDR3 sequence: CASSQDPGTYNSPLHF. CDR3 nucleotides: TGCGCCAGCAGCCAAGACCCCGGCACCTATAATTCACCCCTCCACTTT.

This clonotype was counted many times. The chain is built from TRBV7-9 and TRBJ2-7; 7 nucleotides align to TRBD1. The CDR3 spans 16 residues. CDR1 is SEHNR, CDR2 FQNEAQ, per germline (reference sequence). Trimming took 3 bases from V and 1 from J; bases not matched to a gene: 9. The CDR3 here is CASSFTTGTISYEQYF. CDR3 nucleotides: TGTGCCAGCAGCTTCACGACAGGGACCATATCCTACGAGCAGTACTTC.

This clonotype occurred many times. The DNA of the CDR3 is TGTGCCAGCAGCTTAGGCTTAGCGGAGGCCCCGCAGCTGTTCTTC. This sequence encodes CASSLGLAEAPQLFF. The rearrangement joins TRBV7-8 to TRBJ2-1; a possible D gene is TRBD2 (6 bases). V lost 1 base, J lost 15 bases, and 22 bases lay in between. Germline V gene sequence: CDR1 SGHVS, CDR2 FQNEAQ. The CDR3 covers 15 residues.

This clonotype was detected only a few times. This chain uses TRBV14 with TRBJ2-3; 7 bases match TRBD1. This CDR3 contains 16 residues. The V and J ends lost 4 bases and 2 bases, in that order; junction bases with no gene match: 9. Per germline, CDR1 SGHDN and CDR2 FVKESK. CDR3 sequence reads: CASSPLDRTPTDTQYF. The CDR3 DNA sequence: TGTGCCAGCAGCCCGTTGGACAGGACCCCCACAGATACGCAGTATTTT.

This clonotype was picked up many times. The DNA of the CDR3 is TGTGCCAGCAGCTTCAGGGGTGCGGGAAACACCATATATTTT. Encoded protein: CASSFRGAGNTIYF. The chain couples TRBV5-6 to TRBJ1-3, with D possibly TRBD1 on 6 matching bases. CDR3 size: 14 residues. Germline V gives CDR1 SGHDT, CDR2 YYEEEE. The ends were cut back, 2 bases at V and 4 bases at J, with 10 bases in the middle.

The chain couples TRBV4-1 to TRBJ2-7; 8 nucleotides match TRBD2. Germline V lookup: CDR1 MGHRA, CDR2 YSYEKL. The CDR3 has 18 residues. J lost 1 base, V lost 0 bases, and 11 bases had no gene match. The CDR3: CASSQEGLAGGYSYEQYF. The CDR3 region has the DNA TGCGCCAGCAGCCAAGAAGGGTTGGCGGGAGGTTATTCCTACGAGCAGTACTTC.

A few counts support this clonotype. This rearrangement joins TRBV3-1 to TRBJ2-3; 12 bases line up with TRBD2. The CDR3 spans 20 residues. The germline CDR1 and CDR2 sequences are LGHDT and YNNKEL (reference sequence). Germline trimming cut 3 bases from V and 1 base from J; bases unmatched to any gene: 14. The CDR3 loop is CASSHGTLAGGRVGTDTQYF. Written as DNA, the CDR3 is TGTGCCAGCAGCCATGGAACACTAGCGGGGGGTCGGGTGGGCACAGATACGCAGTATTTT.

Ten or more counts support this clonotype. The chain is built from TRBV2 and TRBJ2-3, with D perhaps matching TRBD1 or TRBD2 (5 bases each). The ends were cut back, 6 bases at V and 2 bases at J, with 9 bases in the middle. CDR1 SNHLY and CDR2 FYNNEI come from the germline V gene. This CDR3 spans 13 amino acids. CDR3 DNA: TGTGCCAGCAGGGGGGAAATCACAGATACGCAGTATTTT. Protein product: CASRGEITDTQYF.

In this sample, this clonotype turned up many times. The rearrangement links TRBV2 to TRBJ1-1, with 9 bases lining up with TRBD1. V dropped 2 bases and J dropped 11; count of bases not matched to a gene: 9. CDR1 and CDR2 from the germline V gene are SNHLY and FYNNEI. The CDR3 runs 14 residues. The CDR3: CASSETFGTGRAFF. CDR3 DNA: TGTGCCAGCAGTGAAACGTTCGGGACAGGGAGGGCTTTCTTT.

The chain uses TRBV11-2 and TRBJ2-4; no reliable D call. The CDR3 covers 14 residues. Trimming left V 1 base short and J 6 bases short, with 10 bases between. Per germline, CDR1 SGHAT and CDR2 FQNNGV. The CDR3 loop is CASSLVLDSNIQYF. In DNA form, the CDR3 reads TGTGCCAGCAGCTTAGTTCTGGATTCAAACATTCAGTACTTC.

This clonotype came up many times. The chain employs TRBV6-1 and TRBJ2-1; 9 nucleotides line up with TRBD2. The CDR3 runs 14 residues. Germline-derived CDR1 and CDR2 are MNHNS and SASEGT. J was trimmed by 5 bases and V by 6 bases; bases with no gene match: 5. CDR3 residues: CASRAGGWDNEQFF. The CDR3 bases are TGTGCCAGCAGAGCGGGAGGATGGGACAATGAGCAGTTCTTC.

This clonotype was counted between two and nine times. The V and J genes are TRBV27 and TRBJ1-1; 8 bases fit TRBD1. J lost 8 bases, V lost 4 bases, and 6 bases had no gene match. This CDR3 is built from 13 residues. Germline V gene data show CDR1 as MNHEY and CDR2 as SMNVEV (reference sequence). The CDR3 sequence is CASSSFRGLEAFF. The CDR3 region has the DNA TGTGCCAGCAGTTCGTTCAGGGGGCTCGAAGCTTTCTTT.

This sequence joins TRBV6-1 and TRBJ1-4, with 9 bases lining up with TRBD1. The CDR3 runs to 15 residues. Germline CDR1 MNHNS, CDR2 SASEGT. With 7 bases clipped from V and 6 bases from J, the junction kept 9 bases outside the gene matches. CDR3 DNA: TGTGCCAGCAAGGCGGGGACAGGGCGGGATGAAAAACTGTTTTTT. The encoded protein is CASKAGTGRDEKLFF.